The source of this T cell receptor beta chain is a study of control samples from healthy donors and cancer patients. Measured with immunoSEQ multiplex PCR; TCRdb has only the in-frame clones, and not every one. The table includes about 82,000 clones, around 87% detected once. The ends were cut back, 3 bases at V and 8 bases at J, with 13 bases in the middle. The CDR3 totals 13 residues. The germline V gene has CDR1 MDHEN and CDR2 SYDVKM. The sample taken for sequencing was blood. The chain combines TRBV28 with TRBJ1-1; D remains ambiguous. This receptor was identified in a man aged 45-65 years in good health. The CDR3 DNA follows: TGTGCCAGCAGTTTCTCCAGAATGGGCGAAGCTTTCTTT. Translated, it gives CASSFSRMGEAFF.